These 14 T cell receptor beta chains share one sample of origin, sequenced in a study of beta chain features in type 1 diabetes. TCRB transcripts that were expressed got sequenced, as all of the isolated RNA had been reverse transcribed. Sequencing used immunoSEQ multiplex PCR; TCRdb keeps in-frame clones, though not all of them. This table has roughly 450,000 clones, more than 9.5% appearing once. Sequenced input: naive CD4+ T cells from blood. All receptors derive from a woman aged 18 to 35 in good health.

About this clone itself: This specimen includes other DNA sequences encoding the same CDR3. The CDR3 sequence: CASSLASLETQYF. The CDR3 bases are TGTGCCAGCAGCTTGGCGAGTCTGGAGACCCAGTACTTC. The chain carries TRBV5-4 and TRBJ2-5; D gene uncertain. The V gene lost 0 bases and the J gene lost 5 bases, with 8 bases spanning the gap. The CDR3 sequence is 13 residues long. The germline CDR1 and CDR2 sequences are SGHNT and YYREEE (reference sequence).

This clone was recorded at least ten times. Additional DNA sequences in this sample encode the identical CDR3. This chain links TRBV2 with TRBJ2-5, with unresolved D. Germline V gene data show CDR1 as SNHLY and CDR2 as FYNNEI. V was trimmed by 1 base and J by 5 bases, leaving 2 bases between them. The CDR3 loop spans 11 amino acids. CDR3 sequence reads: CASSEGETQYF. Here the CDR3 DNA reads TGTGCCAGCAGTGAAGGGGAGACCCAGTACTTC.

This clone was observed a few times. The chain employs TRBV7-8 and TRBJ2-1; TRBD2 might be the D (5 bases). Germline V gene sequence: CDR1 SGHVS, CDR2 FQNEAQ. With 3 bases removed from V and 0 bases from J, the gap between germline ends came to 9 bases. The CDR3 extends over 15 amino acids. CDR3 sequence reads: CASSFSESSYNEQFF. CDR3 bases: TGTGCCAGCAGCTTTAGCGAAAGCTCCTACAATGAGCAGTTCTTC.

This clone was picked up a small number of times. The rearrangement links TRBV7-2 to TRBJ2-1; D uncertain. The V and J ends lost 5 bases and 2 bases respectively, with 13 bases between them. The CDR3 is 15 amino acids. Looked up from germline, CDR1 is SGHTA and CDR2 is FQGNSA. The CDR3 reads CASSALGQPYNEQFF. CDR3 nucleotide sequence: TGTGCCAGCAGCGCTCTGGGCCAACCCTACAATGAGCAGTTCTTC.

The chain has TRBV5-6 and TRBJ2-7, with a tentative D call TRBD2 (5 bases). Trimming left V 2 bases short and J 4 bases short, with 10 bases between. Germline values: CDR1 SGHDT, CDR2 YYEEEE. The CDR3 consists of 13 residues. This CDR3 is CASSLGRLYEQYV. CDR3 DNA sequence: TGTGCCAGCAGCTTAGGAAGACTATACGAGCAGTACGTC.

This clone was seen a few times. The chain links TRBV20-1 to TRBJ1-1; no firm D call. V was clipped by 2 bases and J by 8 bases, with 6 bases between them. Germline CDR1 is DFQATT and CDR2 is SNEGSKA (reference sequence). CDR3 length: 10 amino acids. The CDR3 sequence is CSARLREAFF. CDR3 nucleotide sequence: TGCAGTGCTAGACTGCGAGAAGCTTTCTTT.

The gene calls are TRBV18 and TRBJ1-1; possible D gene TRBD1, 5 bases. From germline, CDR1 is KGHSH and CDR2 LQKENI. This CDR3 spans 14 amino acids. V was trimmed by 3 bases and J by 6 bases, leaving 14 bases between them. CDR3 protein: CASSPFKGEAEAFF. The CDR3 coding sequence is TGTGCCAGCTCACCCTTCAAAGGGGAAGCTGAAGCTTTCTTT.

This clone has only a few counts. The genes are TRBV7-2 and TRBJ2-7, with D possibly matching TRBD2 (6 bases). The CDR3 spans 15 residues. Trimming took off 3 bases at V and 5 bases at J, with 17 bases between the two ends. Germline V gene lookup returns CDR1 SGHTA and CDR2 FQGNSA. The CDR3 is CASSFGRDWGHEQYF. Written as DNA, the CDR3 is TGTGCCAGCAGCTTCGGCCGGGACTGGGGCCACGAGCAGTACTTC.

The chain joins TRBV12-5 to TRBJ2-5, with 7 nucleotides matching TRBD1. Germline CDR1 is LGHNT and CDR2 is FRNRAP. V shed 1 base, J shed 4 bases, and the junction held 9 bases outside the gene matches. The CDR3 has 16 amino acids. CDR3 loop: CASGLGQGISGETQYF. The DNA of the CDR3 is TGTGCTAGTGGTTTGGGACAGGGCATTTCTGGAGAGACCCAGTACTTC.

The chain has TRBV29-1 and TRBJ2-6, with unresolved D. Trimming took off 5 bases at V and 0 bases at J, with 2 bases between the two ends. Germline CDR1 is SQVTM and CDR2 is ANQGSEA. This CDR3 contains 12 residues. The CDR3 reads CSVHSGANVLTF. The CDR3 nucleotides are TGCAGCGTTCACTCTGGGGCCAACGTCCTGACTTTC.

This chain uses TRBV7-2 with TRBJ2-3, with D possibly being TRBD2 (6 bases). Trimming pared 5 bases from V and 1 base from J, leaving 19 bases between. CDR3 length equals 17 residues. In germline, CDR1 is SGHTA, CDR2 FQGNSA. CDR3 sequence (DNA): TGTGCCAGCAGCGCATGGGTTTGGGAGCGGGGCACAGATACGCAGTATTTT. Translating it yields CASSAWVWERGTDTQYF.

The J gene is TRBJ2-4, the V gene TRBV7-8; 13 nucleotides match TRBD2. CDR3 length equals 17 residues. Germline CDR1 is SGHVS and CDR2 is FQNEAQ. J lost 0 bases, V lost 4 bases, and 3 bases had no gene match. CDR3 nucleotide sequence: TGTGCCAGCAGCTGGGGACTAGCGGGACTAGCCAAAAACATTCAGTACTTC. As protein: CASSWGLAGLAKNIQYF.

This clone was picked up a small number of times. The chain employs TRBV7-2 and TRBJ1-3; weak D call: TRBD1 (5 bases). V was trimmed by 1 base and J by 4 bases, leaving 11 bases between them. This CDR3 is 15 amino acids long. Per the germline V gene, CDR1 is SGHTA and CDR2 is FQGNSA. CDR3 sequence: CASSLEGLRGNTIYF. In DNA, the CDR3 is TGTGCCAGCAGCTTAGAGGGGCTTAGGGGAAACACCATATATTTT.

This clone was seen only a few times. The chain couples TRBV2 to TRBJ1-5; D perhaps matches TRBD1 (5 bases). CDR3 length: 15 residues. V was trimmed by 6 bases and J by 0 bases, leaving 12 bases between them. The germline V gene encodes CDR1 SNHLY and CDR2 FYNNEI. The DNA for the CDR3 is TGTGCCAGCAGGAGGGGACCGAATAGCAATCAGCCCCAGCATTTT. Its translation is CASRRGPNSNQPQHF.